The entry that follows covers one T cell receptor (beta chain) sequence. The data are from a study of blood T cell repertoires in COVID-19. About the research overall: T cells, B-cell-depleted T cells, or PBMCs provided the cDNA or gDNA that served as material.

How the authors handled the data: Amplification of reference gene primers provided the estimated nucleated cell counts. The protocol was immunoSEQ multiplex PCR, while the TCRdb copy is restricted to in-frame clones and leaves out a portion. That table furnishes V, J and clone size, whereas the DNA furnished D and trimming. Found here are 540,000 or so clones, about 89% of them singletons; the top ten hold roughly 8.3%. Germline loops: CDR1 WNHNN, CDR2 SYGVQD (reference sequence). This CDR3 region has 18 residues. J gave up 1 base and V 0 bases, and 9 bases lay outside the gene matches. The chain links TRBV10-1 to TRBJ2-3; 8 bases match TRBD1. This TCR derives from a woman in her forties or fifties with COVID-19, enrolled during active disease. The sequencing input was peripheral blood. The CDR3 is CASSESRGQGLGTDTQYF. As DNA, the CDR3 is TGCGCCAGCAGTGAGTCCCGAGGACAGGGTCTTGGCACAGATACGCAGTATTTT.